The rows below give T cell receptor beta chains drawn from one sample of a study of blood T cell repertoires in COVID-19. TCRdb keeps only in-frame clones here, not all; method: immunoSEQ multiplex PCR. The sample lists 150,000 to 200,000 clones, roughly 89% occurring once. The sequencing input was peripheral blood. Every receptor here comes from a man aged 50-60 years with acute or convalescent COVID-19. CDR3s include the opening cysteine and the closing phenylalanine or tryptophan. A D gene is named only where the DNA matches it firmly. Expanded clones are given a class, and other clones once, few, many or no size at all.

v_call	d_call	clone_size	j_call	cdr3_nt	cdr3_aa
TRBV6-6	-	-	TRBJ2-4	TGTGCCAGCACCCAGGGGACCCTCGGCGGGAACATTCAGTACTTC	CASTQGTLGGNIQYF
TRBV28	TRBD1	-	TRBJ1-2	TGTGCCAGCAGTTCGGGACAGGCTTCCAAAGGCTACACCTTC	CASSSGQASKGYTF
TRBV12-3/TRBV12-4	-	-	TRBJ1-2	TGTGCCAGCAGTTTGGGCAGGGCAAATGGCTACACCTTC	CASSLGRANGYTF
TRBV7-9	-	-	TRBJ1-2	TGTGCCAGCGTGCAGGATTACTATGGCTACACCTTC	CASVQDYYGYTF
TRBV28	-	-	TRBJ1-5	TGTGCCAGCAGTTCGAGGGGGTTCAATCAGCCCCAGCATTTT	CASSSRGFNQPQHF
TRBV10-3	TRBD1	-	TRBJ1-1	TGTGCCATCAGTGAGTCTACAGGGGTAAACACTGAAGCTTTCTTT	CAISESTGVNTEAFF
TRBV12-1	-	-	TRBJ2-7	TGTGCCAGCAGCCTAACTAGCGGGAGGCCCTACGAGCAGTACTTC	CASSLTSGRPYEQYF
TRBV6-6	-	-	TRBJ2-1	TGTGCCAGCAGTTACTCGACACCCTACAATGAGCAGTTCTTC	CASSYSTPYNEQFF
TRBV3-1/TRBV3-2	-	-	TRBJ1-5	TGTGCCAGCAGCCCAAAGCCCCTTACAGGCCAGCCCCAGCATTTT	CASSPKPLTGQPQHF
TRBV3-1/TRBV3-2	TRBD2	few	TRBJ2-7	TGTGCCAGCAGCCAAGGTGGGACTAGCGGACCGTACGAGCAGTACTTC	CASSQGGTSGPYEQYF